The 4 T cell receptor beta chains in this list originate from one sample, sequenced in a study of T cells after posttransplantation cyclophosphamide. Assay: immunoSEQ multiplex PCR; the TCRdb copy retains only in-frame clones and omits some. This sample carries 5,500 to 8,000 clones, about 92% of them seen once, and the ten largest clones take less than 5%. Busulfan-fludarabine conditioning, marrow transplant, and cyclophosphamide on days +3 and +4 were administered. The sequences come from CD8+ T cells sorted from blood, collected after allogeneic stem cell transplant with posttransplant cyclophosphamide. Receptors originate from a male patient aged 55 to 69 who received an allogeneic stem cell transplant from a related donor and was CMV-positive. Some T cells may originate from the graft donor.

This clone was seen a single time. The chain employs TRBV5-1 and TRBJ2-1; 8 bases map to TRBD1. The CDR3 has 15 amino acids. Germline V gives CDR1 SGHRS, CDR2 YFSETQ. Germline trimming cut 1 base from V and 5 bases from J; bases unmatched to any gene: 5. CDR3 DNA sequence: TGCGCCAGCAGCTTGTGGGGACAGGACAACAATGAGCAGTTCTTC. Protein: CASSLWGQDNNEQFF.

V usage is TRBV4-3 and J usage is TRBJ1-5, with no clear D. In germline, CDR1 is LGHNA, CDR2 YSLEER. Trimming removed 0 bases at V and 3 bases at J, with 9 bases between. The CDR3 runs 15 residues. CDR3: CASSQEAGYNQPQHF. For the CDR3, the DNA is TGCGCCAGCAGCCAAGAGGCAGGATACAATCAGCCCCAGCATTTT.

This clone occurred a few times. The chain has TRBV19 and TRBJ1-5; D possibly corresponds to TRBD1 (5 bases). The CDR3 is made up of 15 amino acids. The germline gives CDR1 LNHDA, CDR2 SQIVND (reference sequence). V lost 3 bases, J lost 4 bases, and 13 bases lay in between. The CDR3, as DNA: TGTGCCAGTAGTATTTACCTGGGGGGTAATCAGCCCCAGCATTTT. Translated, it gives CASSIYLGGNQPQHF.

The rearrangement links TRBV15 to TRBJ2-5; D not resolved. Trimming cost V 0 bases and J 6 bases, with 8 bases left between them. Germline CDR1 is LNHNV and CDR2 is YYDKDF (reference sequence). The CDR3 has 13 residues. The CDR3 nucleotides read TGTGCCACCAGCAGAGATGAGGAGAAGACCCAGTACTTC. Translating it yields CATSRDEEKTQYF.